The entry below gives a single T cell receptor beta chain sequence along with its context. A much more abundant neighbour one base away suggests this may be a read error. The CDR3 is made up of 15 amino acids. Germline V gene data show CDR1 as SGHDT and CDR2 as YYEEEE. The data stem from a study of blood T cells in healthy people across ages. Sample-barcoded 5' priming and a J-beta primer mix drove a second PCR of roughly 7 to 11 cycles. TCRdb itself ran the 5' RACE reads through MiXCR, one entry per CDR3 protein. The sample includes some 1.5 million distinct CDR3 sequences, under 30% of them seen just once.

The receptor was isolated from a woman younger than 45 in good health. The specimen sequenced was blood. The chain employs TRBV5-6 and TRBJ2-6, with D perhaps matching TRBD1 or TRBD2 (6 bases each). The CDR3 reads CASSEGGTGANVPTF. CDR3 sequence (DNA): TGTGCCAGCAGCGAGGGGGGAACTGGGGCCAACGTCCCGACTTTC.